The rows below give T cell receptor beta chains drawn from one sample of a study of blood T cell repertoires in COVID-19. Using immunoSEQ multiplex PCR, the repertoire was profiled, and TCRdb retains in-frame clones only, with some absent. Altogether about 140,000 clones are present, 80% to 85% being singletons, with the ten largest covering less than 4%. Input material: peripheral blood. Receptor source: a woman aged 60 to 75 with acute or convalescent COVID-19. The conserved cysteine and the conserved F or W are not part of the CDR3 here. Each record gives: CDR3 length, V gene, J gene, CDR3 protein.

CDR3 length: 14
V gene: TRBV7-2
J gene: TRBJ2-5
CDR3 protein: ASSHNSLGNRETQY

CDR3 length: 14
V gene: TRBV6-5
J gene: TRBJ1-3
CDR3 protein: ASSYSAGGSRNTIY

CDR3 length: 13
V gene: TRBV28
J gene: TRBJ1-5
CDR3 protein: ASSPSWTGDQPQH

CDR3 length: 11
V gene: TRBV30
J gene: TRBJ1-5
CDR3 protein: AWSVRGRQPQH

CDR3 length: 15
V gene: TRBV27
J gene: TRBJ2-3
CDR3 protein: ASSFHLGVAGGRQQY

CDR3 length: 15
V gene: TRBV1
J gene: TRBJ1-2
CDR3 protein: TSSRSDPEQGTYGYT

CDR3 length: 11
V gene: TRBV19
J gene: TRBJ1-2
CDR3 protein: ASSSRGLDGYT

CDR3 length: 11
V gene: TRBV30
J gene: TRBJ2-4
CDR3 protein: AWSSLAGTIQY

CDR3 length: 13
V gene: TRBV19
J gene: TRBJ2-2
CDR3 protein: ASSIDRGLSGELF

CDR3 length: 11
V gene: TRBV2
J gene: TRBJ1-5
CDR3 protein: ASLSGLNQPQH

CDR3 length: 14
V gene: TRBV19
J gene: TRBJ2-1
CDR3 protein: ASSPPTSGIYNEQF

CDR3 length: 10
V gene: TRBV12-3/TRBV12-4
J gene: TRBJ1-1
CDR3 protein: ASSPFPAEAF

CDR3 length: 13
V gene: TRBV5-8
J gene: TRBJ2-1
CDR3 protein: ASSFPGLSFNEQF

CDR3 length: 11
V gene: TRBV6-5
J gene: TRBJ2-5
CDR3 protein: ASRYTGGETQY

CDR3 length: 13
V gene: TRBV21-1
J gene: TRBJ2-7
CDR3 protein: ASSKARGNNYEQY

CDR3 length: 15
V gene: TRBV10-3
J gene: TRBJ2-2
CDR3 protein: AISEVGQGMNTGELF

CDR3 length: 13
V gene: TRBV27
J gene: TRBJ1-2
CDR3 protein: ASSLSHSQIYGYT

CDR3 length: 11
V gene: TRBV5-1
J gene: TRBJ2-2
CDR3 protein: ASSLDRAGELF

CDR3 length: 16
V gene: TRBV7-9
J gene: TRBJ2-2
CDR3 protein: ASSVRKYREVNTGELF

CDR3 length: 10
V gene: TRBV7-9
J gene: TRBJ1-1
CDR3 protein: ASSLGTGNTF

CDR3 length: 13
V gene: TRBV5-5
J gene: TRBJ1-4
CDR3 protein: ASSLSTSRNEKLF

CDR3 length: 15
V gene: TRBV4-1
J gene: TRBJ2-7
CDR3 protein: ASSRWLIGQGAGEQY

CDR3 length: 12
V gene: TRBV7-9
J gene: TRBJ2-1
CDR3 protein: ASSPRRAGGEQF

CDR3 length: 13
V gene: TRBV4-1
J gene: TRBJ2-3
CDR3 protein: ASSQETGSTDTQY

CDR3 length: 12
V gene: TRBV30
J gene: TRBJ1-5
CDR3 protein: AWSGGIGGQPQH

CDR3 length: 8
V gene: TRBV20-1
J gene: TRBJ2-7
CDR3 protein: SAYNGEQY

CDR3 length: 14
V gene: TRBV7-8
J gene: TRBJ1-2
CDR3 protein: ASSLEVEGTNYGYT

CDR3 length: 14
V gene: TRBV6-2/TRBV6-3
J gene: TRBJ2-5
CDR3 protein: ASSYWTRSGTETQY

CDR3 length: 13
V gene: TRBV19
J gene: TRBJ1-2
CDR3 protein: ASSISGVRNYGYT

CDR3 length: 9
V gene: TRBV20-1
J gene: TRBJ2-1
CDR3 protein: SARVVNEQF

CDR3 length: 10
V gene: TRBV7-9
J gene: TRBJ2-2
CDR3 protein: ASSYDTGELF

CDR3 length: 14
V gene: TRBV5-1
J gene: TRBJ1-3
CDR3 protein: ASSLTGGDSGNTIY

CDR3 length: 12
V gene: TRBV11-1
J gene: TRBJ1-2
CDR3 protein: ASSRSVVDYGYT

CDR3 length: 13
V gene: TRBV9
J gene: TRBJ2-1
CDR3 protein: ASSVSTGLPNEQF

CDR3 length: 15
V gene: TRBV28
J gene: TRBJ1-3
CDR3 protein: ASSLSPTDSSGNTIY

CDR3 length: 11
V gene: TRBV12-3/TRBV12-4
J gene: TRBJ1-1
CDR3 protein: ASSFGDRGEAF

CDR3 length: 13
V gene: TRBV7-3
J gene: TRBJ2-3
CDR3 protein: ASSEQGVITDTQY